The rows below give T cell receptor beta chains drawn from one sample of a study of somatic mutations in cytotoxic T cells in rheumatoid arthritis. Profiling relied on immunoSEQ multiplex PCR, and the TCRdb table lists in-frame clones only, not all of them. In the table there are 25,000 to 30,000 clones, more than 75% of which are singletons. What was sequenced was CD8+ T cells sorted from blood. Receptors originate from an adult with rheumatoid arthritis. The CDR3 runs from the conserved cysteine through the conserved F or W. The D gene is left open where the match is weak. Not all rows give a size; the values are once, few, many and, for expanded clones, a class.

d_call j_call clone_size v_call cdr3_nt cdr3_aa
TRBD2 TRBJ2-1 NA TRBV6-5 TGTGCCAGCAGCTCCCCCAGCGGGACCTACAATGAGCAGTTCTTC CASSSPSGTYNEQFF
NA TRBJ1-1 few TRBV29-1 TGCAGCGTTGAAAGTTTACATTTGAACACTGAAGCTTTCTTT CSVESLHLNTEAFF
TRBD2 TRBJ2-5 once TRBV28 TGTGCCAGCACCTTGGGACTATACCAAGAGACCCAGTACTTC CASTLGLYQETQYF
NA TRBJ1-4 NA TRBV19 TGTGCCAGTAGTATCGCCCTACTTAGCTACAGGGAGCTAAATGAAAAACTGTTTTTT CASSIALLSYRELNEKLFF
NA TRBJ1-4 once TRBV27 TGTGCCAGCAGCTCCATTGGCGGGGCTCCGAATGAAAAACTGTTTTTT CASSSIGGAPNEKLFF
TRBD2 TRBJ2-1 once TRBV29-1 TGCAGCGTTGAGTATAGCGGGCTCTCCTACAATGAGCAGTTCTTC CSVEYSGLSYNEQFF
TRBD1 TRBJ2-5 NA TRBV29-1 TGCAGCATCCAGGACAGGCAAGAGACCCAGTACTTC CSIQDRQETQYF
TRBD1 TRBJ2-7 NA TRBV28 TGTGCCAGCAGCCGACCCTCCCGGGACAGGGGCTCTGTTTCTCCCTACGAGCAGTACTTC CASSRPSRDRGSVSPYEQYF
NA TRBJ2-2 NA TRBV30 TGTGCCTGGGCATACAGGGACCCCTGGACCGGGGAGCTGTTTTTT CAWAYRDPWTGELFF
NA TRBJ2-5 NA TRBV6-5 TGTGCCAGCAGTTCTTATTTGGGGGGCCAAGAGACCCAGTACTTC CASSSYLGGQETQYF
TRBD2 TRBJ2-3 NA TRBV7-9 TGTGCCAGCAGCTCGGGGACTAGCGGGGTTCCTATCACAGATACGCAGTATTTT CASSSGTSGVPITDTQYF
NA TRBJ1-4 NA TRBV9 TGTGCCAGCAGCCTTTCAGACAGTTCTAATGAAAAACTGTTTTTT CASSLSDSSNEKLFF
NA TRBJ1-3 NA TRBV9 TGTGCCAGCAGGGGGATCTCTGGAAACACCATATATTTT CASRGISGNTIYF
NA TRBJ1-1 NA TRBV6-1 TGTGCCAGCAGTGAAGCGTCGCGACACCACTTT CASSEASRHHF
TRBD1 TRBJ2-6 NA TRBV19 TGTGCCAGTAGTATAGATCTCTCGAGAGGGGGCCTCTACTCTGGGGCCAACGTCCTGACTTTC CASSIDLSRGGLYSGANVLTF
NA TRBJ1-4 NA TRBV7-9 TGTGCCAGCACCACAGGTCGGAAACTGTTTTTT CASTTGRKLFF
NA TRBJ1-6 few TRBV7-6 TGTGCCAGCAGCTTAGAAGATAATTCACCCCTCCACTTT CASSLEDNSPLHF
NA TRBJ2-1 NA TRBV10-1 TGCGCCAGCAGTGAACGGACCTACAATGAGCAGTTCTTC CASSERTYNEQFF
TRBD2 TRBJ2-5 NA TRBV11-2 TGTGCCAGCAGCTTCCGGACTAGCGGCCTCCAAGAGACCCAGTACTTC CASSFRTSGLQETQYF
TRBD1 TRBJ1-5 NA TRBV6-5 TGTGCCAGCAGTTCCTTTACAGGGGGCAGGGATCAGCCCCAGCATTTT CASSSFTGGRDQPQHF
NA TRBJ2-1 NA TRBV10-3 TGTGCCATTCAGACTAGTGGGTACAATGAGCAGTTCTTC CAIQTSGYNEQFF
NA TRBJ1-1 NA TRBV11-1 TGTGCCAGCAGCCGCCCAGGGGCGGTAACGACTGAAGCTTTCTTT CASSRPGAVTTEAFF
NA TRBJ2-5 NA TRBV7-9 TGTGCCAGCAGAGACGCCGGGGGAGAGACCCAGTACTTC CASRDAGGETQYF
TRBD1 TRBJ1-1 NA TRBV19 TGTGCCAGTAGGATACAGGGGATTAACACTGAAGCTTTCTTT CASRIQGINTEAFF
TRBD2 TRBJ2-1 NA TRBV7-6 TGTGCCAGCAGCTATGGGGCGGGGGGTCACTACAATGAGCAGTTCTTC CASSYGAGGHYNEQFF
NA TRBJ2-1 NA TRBV14 TGTGCCAGCAGCCAAGAGAGGGACTGGGAAAGGCATGAGCAGTTCTTC CASSQERDWERHEQFF
NA TRBJ2-1 NA TRBV7-9 TGTGCCAGCAGCTTAGCAGGGAATATTGAGCAGTTCTTC CASSLAGNIEQFF
NA TRBJ2-7 NA TRBV7-9 TGTGCCAGCAGCGCCACTACAGGGTACGAGCAGTACTTC CASSATTGYEQYF
TRBD1 TRBJ2-7 NA TRBV5-4 TGTGCCAGCAGCTTAATCTGGACAGGGAGTATTAACGAGCAGTACTTC CASSLIWTGSINEQYF
NA TRBJ1-5 NA TRBV6-1 TGTGCCAGCAGTGAAAACCCCTTAATAGGGGGAGGAAGCAATCAGCCCCAGCATTTT CASSENPLIGGGSNQPQHF
NA TRBJ1-4 NA TRBV9 TGTGCCAGCAGCGTAGGGGGCGAGGGGGGAACTAATGAAAAACTGTTTTTT CASSVGGEGGTNEKLFF
TRBD2 TRBJ2-1 NA TRBV29-1 TGCAGCGTTGATACTAGCGCCTTCCTGGAACAGTTCTTC CSVDTSAFLEQFF
NA TRBJ2-2 NA TRBV4-1 TGCGCCAGCAGCCTCCACCGGGACAACCCCGGGGAGCTGTTTTTT CASSLHRDNPGELFF
NA TRBJ2-5 NA TRBV11-2 TGTGCCAGCAGCTTAGTCTGGACAGAGGGTGAAGAGACCCAGTACTTC CASSLVWTEGEETQYF
NA TRBJ2-7 NA TRBV29-1 TGCAGCGTTGAAGGGCTCTCAGGGTACGAGCAGTACTTC CSVEGLSGYEQYF
TRBD2 TRBJ2-3 NA TRBV29-1 TGCAGCGTTGAAGGCGCTCTAGCGGGATTTACAGATACGCAGTATTTT CSVEGALAGFTDTQYF
NA TRBJ1-5 once TRBV11-2 TGTGCCAGCAGTTTGGACAAGGGGGACCCTAATAGCAATCAGCCCCAGCATTTT CASSLDKGDPNSNQPQHF
TRBD2 TRBJ2-5 NA TRBV4-1 TGCGCCAGCAGCCAAACAGGTAGCGGGGGGTTAATGGAGACCCAGTACTTC CASSQTGSGGLMETQYF
NA TRBJ1-2 NA TRBV7-8 TGTGCCAGCAGCGTGGCAGGGGATTTCTATGGCTACACCTTC CASSVAGDFYGYTF
NA TRBJ2-1 NA TRBV2 TGTGCCAGCAGTGCGACGGGTATGAGCGCCGACCTCTACAATGAGCAGTTCTTC CASSATGMSADLYNEQFF
NA TRBJ2-7 NA TRBV5-6 TGTGCCAGCAGCTTGAGGGAATCCTACGAGCAGTACTTC CASSLRESYEQYF
TRBD1 TRBJ2-2 NA TRBV5-1 TGCGCCAGCAGGGGACAGGGAGAGGGGGAGCTGTTTTTT CASRGQGEGELFF
TRBD2 TRBJ2-1 NA TRBV4-1 TGCGCCAGCAGCCAAGGTAGCGGGAATGCGTGGAATGAGCAGTTCTTC CASSQGSGNAWNEQFF
NA TRBJ2-4 NA TRBV4-1 TGCGCCAGCAGCCAAGAAGACAGTTTACTAGCCAAAAACATTCAGTACTTC CASSQEDSLLAKNIQYF
NA TRBJ2-7 NA TRBV7-6 TGTGCCAGCAGCTTAGTGGGGGACGAGCAGTACTTC CASSLVGDEQYF
NA TRBJ1-3 NA TRBV4-3 TGCGCCAGCAGCCAATCACGGGCCACAAAGTCTGGAAACACCATATATTTT CASSQSRATKSGNTIYF
TRBD2 TRBJ2-5 NA TRBV9 TGTGCCAGCAGCGTAGGTGGCGGGGGGTATGAGACCCAGTACTTC CASSVGGGGYETQYF
TRBD2 TRBJ2-7 NA TRBV29-1 TGCAGCGCTGAAATCGCGGGGGGAAGCGACGAGCAGTACTTC CSAEIAGGSDEQYF
NA TRBJ2-7 NA TRBV2 TGTGCCAGCAGTGAAGCGCTTCCGGGGGAGCAGTACTTC CASSEALPGEQYF
NA TRBJ2-1 few TRBV7-9 TGTGCCAGCAGCCTCGGGAGTAATGAGCAGTTCTTC CASSLGSNEQFF
NA TRBJ2-1 NA TRBV4-1 TGCGCCAGCAGCCAAGAATCGGATGAGCAGTTCTTC CASSQESDEQFF
NA TRBJ1-2 once TRBV30 TGTGCCTGGAGTGTATCGGCAGGGTATGGCTACACCTTC CAWSVSAGYGYTF
TRBD1 TRBJ1-6 NA TRBV7-9 TGTGCCAGCAGCACCGGGACAGGGGATTCACCCCTCCACTTT CASSTGTGDSPLHF
NA TRBJ2-2 NA TRBV11-2 TGTGCCAGCAGCTTCCTAACGGGGGAGCTGTTTTTT CASSFLTGELFF
NA TRBJ2-2 NA TRBV19 TGTGCCAGTAGTATAGAAACTATGAACACCGGGGAGCTGTTTTTT CASSIETMNTGELFF
NA TRBJ2-1 NA TRBV27 TGTGCCAGCAGGGTGCAGTCGTTGTTCGGTGAGCAGTTCTTC CASRVQSLFGEQFF
TRBD2 TRBJ2-1 once TRBV9 TGTGCCAGCAGCTCTCAACTAGCGGGGAGCTCCTACAATGAGCAGTTCTTC CASSSQLAGSSYNEQFF
NA TRBJ2-7 once TRBV4-3 TGCGCCAGCAGCCAAGATCTATCGGATTCCTACGAGCAGTACTTC CASSQDLSDSYEQYF
NA TRBJ2-7 once TRBV9 TGTGCCAGCAGCGTAGGGCGTGAAAGCTCCTACGAGCAGTACTTC CASSVGRESSYEQYF
NA TRBJ2-2 NA TRBV27 TGTGCCAGCAGGGGAGACACCGGGGAGCTGTTTTTT CASRGDTGELFF